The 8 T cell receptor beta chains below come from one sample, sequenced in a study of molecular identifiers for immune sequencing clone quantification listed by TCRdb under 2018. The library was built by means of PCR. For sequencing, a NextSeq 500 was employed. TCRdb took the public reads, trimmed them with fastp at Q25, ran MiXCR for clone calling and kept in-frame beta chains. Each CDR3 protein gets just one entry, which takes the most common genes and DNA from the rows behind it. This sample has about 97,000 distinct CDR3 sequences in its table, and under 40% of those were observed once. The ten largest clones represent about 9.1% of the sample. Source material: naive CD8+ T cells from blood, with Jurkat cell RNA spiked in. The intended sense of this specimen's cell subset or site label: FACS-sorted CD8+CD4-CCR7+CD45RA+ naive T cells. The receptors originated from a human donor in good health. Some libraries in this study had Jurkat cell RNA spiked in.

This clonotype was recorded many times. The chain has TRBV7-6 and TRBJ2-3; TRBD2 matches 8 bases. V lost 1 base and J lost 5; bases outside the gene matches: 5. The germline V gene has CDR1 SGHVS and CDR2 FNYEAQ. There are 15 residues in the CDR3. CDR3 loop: CASSLGGGRIDTQYF. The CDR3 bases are TGTGCCAGCAGCTTAGGCGGCGGGAGGATAGATACGCAGTATTTT.

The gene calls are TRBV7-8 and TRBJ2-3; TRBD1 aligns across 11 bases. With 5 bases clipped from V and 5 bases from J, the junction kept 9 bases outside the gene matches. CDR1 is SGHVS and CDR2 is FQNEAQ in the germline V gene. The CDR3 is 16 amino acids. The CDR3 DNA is TGTGCCAGCAGCGACCGGGACAGGGGGGGAGGAGATACGCAGTATTTT. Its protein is CASSDRDRGGGDTQYF.

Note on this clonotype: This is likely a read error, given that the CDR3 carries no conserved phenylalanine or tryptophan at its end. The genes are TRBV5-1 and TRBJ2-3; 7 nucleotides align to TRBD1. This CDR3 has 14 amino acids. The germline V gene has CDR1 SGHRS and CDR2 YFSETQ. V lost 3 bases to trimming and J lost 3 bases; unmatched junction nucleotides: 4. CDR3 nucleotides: TGCGCCAGCAGCTCCGGGACAGCTACAGATACGCAGTATTAT. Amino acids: CASSSGTATDTQYY.

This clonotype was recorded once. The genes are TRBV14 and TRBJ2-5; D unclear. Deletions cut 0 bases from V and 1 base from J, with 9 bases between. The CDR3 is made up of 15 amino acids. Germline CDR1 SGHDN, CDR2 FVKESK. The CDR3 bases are TGTGCCAGCAGCCAAGAAAGTTCGGGCCAAGAGACCCAGTACTTC. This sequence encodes CASSQESSGQETQYF.

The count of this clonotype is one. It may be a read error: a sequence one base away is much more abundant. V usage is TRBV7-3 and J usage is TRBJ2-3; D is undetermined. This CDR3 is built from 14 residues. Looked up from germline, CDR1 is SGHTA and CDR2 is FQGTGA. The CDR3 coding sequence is TGTGCCAGCGCCGCGTGGGGTAACACAGATACGCGGTATTTT. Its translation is CASAAWGNTDTRYF.

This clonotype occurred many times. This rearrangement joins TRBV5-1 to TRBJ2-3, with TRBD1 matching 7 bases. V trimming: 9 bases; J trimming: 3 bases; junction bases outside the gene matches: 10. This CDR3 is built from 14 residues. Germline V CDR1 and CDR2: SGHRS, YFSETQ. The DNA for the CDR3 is TGCGCCACCGCAGGGGGTAAGAAAACAGATACGCAGTATTTT. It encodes CATAGGKKTDTQYF.

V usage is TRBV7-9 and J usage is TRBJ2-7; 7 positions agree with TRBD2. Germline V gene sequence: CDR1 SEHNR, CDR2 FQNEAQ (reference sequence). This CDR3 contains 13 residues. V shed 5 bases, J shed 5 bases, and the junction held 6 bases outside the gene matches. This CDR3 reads CASSAGAVNEQYF. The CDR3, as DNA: TGTGCCAGCAGCGCGGGAGCCGTCAACGAGCAGTACTTC.

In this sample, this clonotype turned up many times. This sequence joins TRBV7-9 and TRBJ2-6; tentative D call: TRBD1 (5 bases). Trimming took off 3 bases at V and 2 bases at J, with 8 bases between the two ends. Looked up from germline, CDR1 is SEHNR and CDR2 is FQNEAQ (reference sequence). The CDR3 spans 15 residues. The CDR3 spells CASSLKGPGANVLTF. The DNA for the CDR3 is TGTGCCAGCAGCTTGAAGGGGCCTGGGGCCAACGTCCTGACTTTC.